This T cell receptor (beta chain) was documented in a study of blood T cell repertoires in COVID-19. Study context: The United States, Italy and Spain provided the acute and convalescent COVID-19 samples. T cells, B-cell-depleted T cells, or PBMCs provided the cDNA or gDNA that served as material.

Germline loops: CDR1 SEHNR, CDR2 FQNEAQ (reference sequence). This CDR3 region has 15 residues. The V and J ends lost 3 bases and 8 bases respectively, with 19 bases between them. As originally analysed: Using reference gene primer amplification, nucleated cell counts were estimated. The protocol was immunoSEQ multiplex PCR, while the TCRdb copy is restricted to in-frame clones and leaves out a portion. From that table come the V and J calls and clone size; the DNA was used to work out D and trimming. The table has some 300,000 clones, around 87% seen once. The TCR sequence derives from a man aged 65-85 years with acute or convalescent COVID-19. This rearrangement joins TRBV7-9 to TRBJ1-2; a weak D match, TRBD1 (6 bases). The sample comprised peripheral blood. The CDR3 protein is CASSFSNREESGYTF. DNA of the CDR3: TGTGCCAGCAGCTTTAGTAACAGGGAAGAGTCCGGCTACACCTTC.